These 13 T cell receptor beta chains originate from one sample sequenced in a study of blood T cell repertoires in COVID-19. Sequencing was performed with immunoSEQ multiplex PCR; in TCRdb, only in-frame clones are kept and a portion is missing. The table lists 300,000 to 350,000 clones, around 90% of them singletons, with roughly 7.3% in the top ten. Input material: peripheral blood. These receptors were collected from a woman in her twenties or thirties with COVID-19, enrolled during active disease.

The V call is TRBV2, the J call TRBJ1-2, with a tentative D call TRBD1 (6 bases). Germline CDR1 reads SNHLY; CDR2 reads FYNNEI. This CDR3 is built from 15 residues. The V end was cut by 2 bases, the J end by 2 bases, with 12 bases between. CDR3: CASSEFSQGNYGYTF. DNA of the CDR3: TGTGCCAGCAGTGAATTTTCACAGGGCAACTATGGCTACACCTTC.

The CDR3 spells CAIRDRGTYEQYF. For the CDR3, the DNA is TGTGCCATCCGGGACAGGGGAACCTACGAGCAGTACTTC. The chain is built from TRBV10-3 and TRBJ2-7; 10 bases align to TRBD1. The V and J ends lost 8 bases and 2 bases, in that order; junction bases with no gene match: 3. Germline V gene sequence: CDR1 ENHRY, CDR2 SYGVKD. The CDR3 runs to 13 residues.

A few counts support this clone. For the CDR3, the DNA is TGTGCCAGCAGTGATGGCAATTACGAGCAGTACTTC. Amino acid sequence: CASSDGNYEQYF. V is TRBV25-1 and J is TRBJ2-7; D is unclear. V was pared by 3 bases and J by 4 bases, with 7 bases between. The CDR3 contains 12 residues. Germline V gene sequence: CDR1 MGHDK, CDR2 SYGVNS.

V is TRBV30 and J is TRBJ1-2; 7 nucleotides match TRBD1. The CDR3 covers 17 residues. J was trimmed by 3 bases and V by 1 base; bases with no gene match: 14. Per germline, CDR1 GTSNPN and CDR2 SVGIG (reference sequence). The CDR3 spells CAWSANAGGIGYYGYTF. The CDR3, as DNA: TGTGCCTGGAGTGCTAACGCAGGGGGAATCGGTTACTATGGCTACACCTTC. The full variable domain, with the rest looked up from reference TRBV30 and TRBJ1-2, is SQTIHQWPATLVQPVGSPLSLECTVEGTSNPNLYWYRQAAGRGLQLLFYSVGIGQISSEVPQNLSASRPQDRQFILSSKKLLLSDSGFYLCAWSANAGGIGYYGYTFGSGTRLTVV.

This chain uses TRBV21-1 with TRBJ1-2; TRBD1 was called by the table and not checked on the DNA. TRBV21-1 is reported as a pseudogene. This CDR3 comprises 15 residues. The CDR3 spells CASYYGTGGARGYTF. The CDR3 bases are TGTGCCAGCTACTACGGGACAGGGGGCGCACGTGGCTACACCTTC.

The table lists this clone with a few counts. This chain connects TRBV27 to TRBJ1-3; D is unclear. The germline V and J ends were trimmed by 6 bases and 2 bases, with 8 bases remaining between them. This CDR3 region has 13 residues. Germline V gene data show CDR1 as MNHEY and CDR2 as SMNVEV (reference sequence). CDR3 sequence (DNA): TGTGCCAGCAGGGCACAGCCTGGAAACACCATATATTTT. It codes for CASRAQPGNTIYF.

The V gene is TRBV5-6, the J gene TRBJ2-5; D unresolved. The germline CDR1 and CDR2 sequences are SGHDT and YYEEEE. The CDR3 is 14 residues long. Trimming stripped 2 bases from V and 0 bases from J, with 8 bases between. Here the CDR3 reads CASSFTVNQETQYF. DNA for the CDR3: TGTGCCAGCAGCTTTACAGTTAACCAAGAGACCCAGTACTTC.

This rearrangement joins TRBV10-1 to TRBJ1-5, with 7 bases fitting TRBD1. V dropped 5 bases and J dropped 5; count of bases not matched to a gene: 3. This CDR3 comprises 13 residues. Germline lookup yields CDR1 WNHNN and CDR2 SYGVQD (reference sequence). The CDR3: CASSQGTDQPQHF. The CDR3 nucleotides read TGCGCCAGCAGTCAGGGGACAGATCAGCCCCAGCATTTT.

The V call is TRBV2, the J call TRBJ2-7; 10 bases map to TRBD1. Germline trimming cut 5 bases from V and 4 bases from J; bases unmatched to any gene: 2. CDR1 and CDR2 from the germline V gene are SNHLY and FYNNEI. This CDR3 region has 13 residues. CDR3 coding DNA: TGTGCCAGCAGTCGGGACAGGGGTTACGAGCAGTACTTC. Residues: CASSRDRGYEQYF.

This chain uses TRBV2 with TRBJ2-5; TRBD1 matches 7 bases. The CDR3 is 12 residues long. Germline CDR1 reads SNHLY; CDR2 reads FYNNEI. V was clipped by 6 bases and J by 4 bases; unmatched bases: 2. CDR3 amino acids: CASRRQGETQYF. For the CDR3, the DNA is TGTGCCAGCAGGCGACAGGGAGAGACCCAGTACTTC.

This clone appeared a few times. The rearrangement joins TRBV4-1 to TRBJ2-7; TRBD1 is a possible D gene (5 bases). CDR3 length equals 14 residues. Trimming shortened V by 1 base and J by 6 bases, and 13 bases separated the two germline ends. Germline V gives CDR1 MGHRA, CDR2 YSYEKL. CDR3 protein: CASSQGLRAAEQYF. DNA for the CDR3: TGCGCCAGCAGCCAAGGGCTCAGGGCGGCCGAGCAGTACTTC.

The rearrangement links TRBV7-3 to TRBJ2-2; D gene ambiguous. The CDR3 covers 13 residues. Trimming pared 4 bases from V and 4 bases from J, leaving 7 bases between. The V gene's germline CDR1 is SGHTA and CDR2 FQGTGA. The CDR3 is CASSYSITGELFF. CDR3 in DNA: TGTGCCAGCAGCTACTCTATCACCGGGGAGCTGTTTTTT.

The chain couples TRBV30 to TRBJ2-7, with D possibly TRBD1 on 6 matching bases. The germline V gene has CDR1 GTSNPN and CDR2 SVGIG (reference sequence). The ends were cut back, 0 bases at V and 0 bases at J, with 12 bases in the middle. The CDR3 consists of 15 residues. Written as DNA, the CDR3 is TGTGCCTGGAGTGTAAGGGGGATACTCTCCTACGAGCAGTACTTC. This sequence encodes CAWSVRGILSYEQYF.